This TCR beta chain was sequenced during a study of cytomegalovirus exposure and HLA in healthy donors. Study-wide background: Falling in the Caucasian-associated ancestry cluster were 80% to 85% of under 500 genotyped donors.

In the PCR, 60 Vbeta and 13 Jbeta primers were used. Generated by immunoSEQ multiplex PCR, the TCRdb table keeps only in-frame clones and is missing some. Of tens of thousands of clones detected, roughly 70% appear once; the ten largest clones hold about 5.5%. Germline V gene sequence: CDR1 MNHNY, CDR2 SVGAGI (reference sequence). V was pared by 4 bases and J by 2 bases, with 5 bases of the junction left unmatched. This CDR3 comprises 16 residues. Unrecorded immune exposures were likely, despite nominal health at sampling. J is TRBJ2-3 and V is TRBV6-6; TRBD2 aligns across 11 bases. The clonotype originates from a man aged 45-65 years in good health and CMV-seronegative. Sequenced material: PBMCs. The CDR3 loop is CASSSSGGIFTDTQYF. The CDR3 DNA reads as TGTGCCAGCAGTTCTAGCGGGGGGATCTTCACAGATACGCAGTATTTT.